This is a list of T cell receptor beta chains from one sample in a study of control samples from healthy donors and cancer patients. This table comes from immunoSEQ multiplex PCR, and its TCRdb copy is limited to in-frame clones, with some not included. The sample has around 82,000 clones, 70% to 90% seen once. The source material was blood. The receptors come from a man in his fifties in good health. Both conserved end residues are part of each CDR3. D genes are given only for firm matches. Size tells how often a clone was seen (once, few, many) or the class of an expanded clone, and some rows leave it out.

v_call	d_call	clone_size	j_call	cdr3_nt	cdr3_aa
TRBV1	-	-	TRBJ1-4	TGCACCAGCAGCCAGGGTAAACCCAATGAAAAACTGTTTTTT	CTSSQGKPNEKLFF
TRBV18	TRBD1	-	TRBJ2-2	TGTGCCAGCTCACTAGGGACAGGGGACACCGGGGAGCTGTTTTTT	CASSLGTGDTGELFF
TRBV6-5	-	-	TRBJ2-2	TGTGCCAGCAGTTACGATCGTCGGTGGAACACCGGGGAGCTGTTTTTT	CASSYDRRWNTGELFF
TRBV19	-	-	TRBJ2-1	TGTGCCAGTAGTTTCCTCCGACCATTCTCCTACAATGAGCAGTTCTTC	CASSFLRPFSYNEQFF
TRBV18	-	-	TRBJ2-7	TGTGCCAGCTCACCAGGCGGATACGAGCAGTACTTC	CASSPGGYEQYF
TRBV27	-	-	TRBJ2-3	TGTGCCAGCAGCCACTGGGCTGTACAATCTAGCACAGATACGCAGTATTTT	CASSHWAVQSSTDTQYF
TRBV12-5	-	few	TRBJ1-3	TGTGCTAGTGGTTTGGTAAATCACATCTTCATCTCTGGAAACACCATATATTTT	CASGLVNHIFISGNTIYF
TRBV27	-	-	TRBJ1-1	TGTGCCAGCAGTTTGAACGGGGGGAACACTGAAGCTTTCTTT	CASSLNGGNTEAFF
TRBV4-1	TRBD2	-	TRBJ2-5	TGCGCCAGCAGCCAAGCTAGCGGGGGGGCCGGGGGGGAGACCCAGTACTTC	CASSQASGGAGGETQYF
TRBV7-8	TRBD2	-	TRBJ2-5	TGTGCCAGCAGCTTAGCGTTGCGGGGGGCCCAAGAGACCCAGTACTTC	CASSLALRGAQETQYF
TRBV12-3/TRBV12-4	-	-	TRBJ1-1	TGTGCCAGCAGACTGCAGGGCGACGGTATGGCTTTCTTT	CASRLQGDGMAFF
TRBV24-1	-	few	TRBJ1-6	TGTGCCACGATATACCGGGACGGAAGTCGAAATTCACCCCTCCACTTT	CATIYRDGSRNSPLHF
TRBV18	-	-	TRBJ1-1	TGTGCCAGCTCGCCCGATTTTGTAGGGTTAAACACTGAAGCTTTCTTT	CASSPDFVGLNTEAFF
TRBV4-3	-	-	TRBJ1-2	TGCGCCAGCAGCCGCCGGGCGGGGGGGTCCTATGGCTACACCTTC	CASSRRAGGSYGYTF
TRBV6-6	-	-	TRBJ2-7	TGTGCCAGCAGCGGGACTCGACCCTACGAGCAGTACTTC	CASSGTRPYEQYF
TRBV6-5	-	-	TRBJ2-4	TGTGCCAGCAGTTGGGGAGGGGGGGGAGCCAAAAACATTCAGTACTTC	CASSWGGGGAKNIQYF
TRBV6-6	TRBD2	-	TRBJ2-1	TGTGCCAGCAGGACTAGCGGGACCTACAATGAGCAGTTCTTC	CASRTSGTYNEQFF
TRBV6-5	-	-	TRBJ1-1	TGTGCCAGCAGTTGGTACAGGGACACTGAAGCTTTCTTT	CASSWYRDTEAFF
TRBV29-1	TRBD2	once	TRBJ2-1	TGCAGCGTTGTGGGGGGAGGGAGCTCCTACAATGAGCAGTTCTTC	CSVVGGGSSYNEQFF
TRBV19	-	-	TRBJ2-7	TGTGCCAGTAGTATAGGACACCGGGACTACGAGCAGTACTTC	CASSIGHRDYEQYF
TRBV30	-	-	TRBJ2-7	TGTGCCTGCGTCCGGCAGGGAGGCTACGAGCAGTACTTC	CACVRQGGYEQYF
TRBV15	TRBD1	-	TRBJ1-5	TGTGCCACCAGCAGAGGCGGACAGGGCTCCAATAGCAATCAGCCCCAGCATTTT	CATSRGGQGSNSNQPQHF